This paragraph covers one T cell receptor (beta chain) sequence. Its antigen is not known. The CDR3 contains 16 residues. The assay was immunoSEQ multiplex PCR, and TCRdb's table has in-frame clones only and misses some. Among some 130,000 clones listed, 94% were seen once. These data belong to a study of cytomegalovirus exposure and HLA in healthy donors. Study findings and constraints: Using the classifier, cytomegalovirus status was reportedly diagnosed with high specificity and sensitivity. The investigators catalogued 150 or so TCR beta chains as cytomegalovirus-associated. That first-cohort TCR clusters tended to co-occur in the 95 to 150 validation repertoires was found in a later analysis. Most TCR sequences were rare, but some public TCRs occurred in many donors.

This rearrangement joins TRBV21-1 to TRBJ2-7; TRBD1 reflects the table's D call only, with no check against the DNA. TRBV21-1 is deemed a pseudogene. Sequencing was done on a sample of PBMCs. This receptor was identified in a man in his late teens or twenties in good health and CMV-seropositive. The CDR3 loop reads CASSKSSDKFECEQYF. In DNA, the CDR3 is TGTGCCAGCAGCAAATCCTCTGACAAATTTGAATGCGAGCAGTACTTC.